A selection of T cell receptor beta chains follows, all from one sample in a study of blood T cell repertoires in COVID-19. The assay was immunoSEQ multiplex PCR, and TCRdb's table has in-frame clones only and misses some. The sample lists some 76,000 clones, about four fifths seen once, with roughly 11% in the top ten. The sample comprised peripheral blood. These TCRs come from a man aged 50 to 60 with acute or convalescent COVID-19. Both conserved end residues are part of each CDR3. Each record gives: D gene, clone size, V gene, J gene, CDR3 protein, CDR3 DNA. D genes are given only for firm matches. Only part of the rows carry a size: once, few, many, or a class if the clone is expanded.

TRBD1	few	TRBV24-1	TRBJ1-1	CATSEAGGTEAFF	TGTGCCACCAGTGAAGCAGGGGGCACTGAAGCTTTCTTT
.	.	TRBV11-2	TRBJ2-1	CASRPWTGANEQFF	TGTGCCAGCAGGCCGTGGACTGGAGCCAATGAGCAGTTCTTC
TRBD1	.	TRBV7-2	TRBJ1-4	CASRGGQGSTNEKLFF	TGTGCCAGCAGGGGGGGACAGGGATCAACTAATGAAAAACTGTTTTTT
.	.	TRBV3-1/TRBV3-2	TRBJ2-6	CASSQGRPEGANVLTF	TGTGCCAGCAGCCAAGGGAGGCCGGAAGGAGCCAACGTCCTGACTTTC
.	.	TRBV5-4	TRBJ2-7	CASSPKEGAHDEQYF	TGTGCCAGCAGCCCAAAGGAGGGGGCGCATGACGAGCAGTACTTC
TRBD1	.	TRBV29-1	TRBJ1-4	CSVAQPATGGFRKLFF	TGCAGCGTTGCACAACCCGCGACAGGGGGATTTAGAAAACTGTTTTTT
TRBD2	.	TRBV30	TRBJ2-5	CAWSGLAGETQYF	TGTGCCTGGAGTGGGCTAGCGGGGGAGACCCAGTACTTC
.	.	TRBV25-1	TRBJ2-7	CASSHPSEEQYF	TGTGCCAGCAGCCACCCGAGTGAAGAGCAGTACTTC
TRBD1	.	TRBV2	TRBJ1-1	CASDPGTGLGEQAFF	TGTGCCAGCGACCCAGGGACAGGTCTAGGTGAGCAAGCTTTCTTT
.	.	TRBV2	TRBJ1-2	CASRLVLSGYTF	TGTGCCAGCAGACTCGTCCTTTCGGGCTACACCTTC
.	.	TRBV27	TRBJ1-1	CASSLRPRDSRQIPNTEAFF	TGTGCCAGCAGTTTACGCCCCCGGGACTCCCGACAGATACCGAACACTGAAGCTTTCTTT
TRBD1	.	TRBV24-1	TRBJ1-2	CATSDPGTGGYDYTF	TGTGCCACCAGTGATCCCGGGACAGGGGGCTACGACTACACCTTC
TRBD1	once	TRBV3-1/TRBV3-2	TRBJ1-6	CASSQPGQASSYNSPLHF	TGTGCCAGCAGCCAACCCGGACAGGCGAGCTCCTATAATTCACCCCTCCACTTT
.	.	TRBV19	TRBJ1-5	CASSAPIGEGNQPQHF	TGTGCCAGTAGTGCCCCTATAGGTGAGGGCAATCAGCCCCAGCATTTT
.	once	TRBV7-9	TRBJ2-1	CASSLVPERIYNEQFF	TGTGCCAGCAGCTTAGTTCCGGAGCGGATCTACAATGAGCAGTTCTTC
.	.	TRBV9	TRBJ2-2	CASSVGVRAYTGELFF	TGTGCCAGCAGCGTAGGAGTCAGGGCATACACCGGGGAGCTGTTTTTT
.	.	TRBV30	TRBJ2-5	CAWSDSPPSNLGTQYF	TGTGCCTGGAGTGATAGCCCCCCTAGCAATCTTGGGACCCAGTACTTC
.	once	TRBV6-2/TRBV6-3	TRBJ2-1	CASSSDRYNEQFF	TGTGCCAGCAGTAGCGACAGGTACAATGAGCAGTTCTTC
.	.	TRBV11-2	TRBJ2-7	CASSPLDSSYEQYF	TGTGCCAGCAGCCCCCTGGACAGCTCCTACGAGCAGTACTTC
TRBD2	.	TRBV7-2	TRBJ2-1	CASSKTSGTYNEQFF	TGTGCCAGCAGCAAGACTAGCGGGACTTACAATGAGCAGTTCTTC
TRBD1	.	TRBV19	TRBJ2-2	CASSPTRIRGMHTGELFF	TGTGCCAGTAGTCCGACGAGGATCAGGGGGATGCACACCGGGGAGCTGTTTTTT
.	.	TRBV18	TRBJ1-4	CASSPRGEGGLFF	TGTGCCAGCTCACCCCGTGGGGAGGGAGGACTGTTTTTT
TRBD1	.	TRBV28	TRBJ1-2	CASRITGDLANYGYTF	TGTGCCAGCAGAATAACAGGGGACCTAGCTAACTATGGCTACACCTTC
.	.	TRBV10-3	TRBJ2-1	CAIMRGGRYNEQFF	TGTGCCATCATGCGCGGGGGCCGCTACAATGAGCAGTTCTTC
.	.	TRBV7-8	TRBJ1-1	CASTRTLGTEAFF	TGTGCCAGCACCCGTACTCTAGGCACTGAAGCTTTCTTT
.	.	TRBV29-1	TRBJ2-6	CSVELRSSGANVLTF	TGCAGCGTTGAATTGCGGTCCTCTGGGGCCAACGTCCTGACTTTC
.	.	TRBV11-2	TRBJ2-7	CASSLGVSYEQYF	TGTGCCAGCAGCTTAGGCGTCTCCTACGAGCAGTACTTC
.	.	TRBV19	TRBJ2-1	CASSPTGRPSYNEQFF	TGTGCCAGTAGCCCTACAGGGAGACCGTCCTACAATGAGCAGTTCTTC
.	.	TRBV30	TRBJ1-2	CAWSSTLGYTF	TGTGCCTGGAGTAGTACCCTAGGCTACACCTTC
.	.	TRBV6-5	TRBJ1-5	CASSYRAGNQPQHF	TGTGCCAGCAGTTACAGGGCAGGGAACCAGCCCCAGCATTTT
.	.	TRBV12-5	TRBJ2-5	CASGHGVERETQYF	TGTGCTAGTGGTCACGGAGTCGAGAGGGAGACCCAGTACTTC
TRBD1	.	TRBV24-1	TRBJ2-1	CATSEDTGTGKNNEQFF	TGTGCCACCAGTGAAGATACCGGGACAGGAAAAAACAATGAGCAGTTCTTC
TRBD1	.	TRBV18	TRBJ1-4	CASSSQGAANEKLFF	TGTGCCAGCTCATCGCAGGGGGCAGCTAATGAAAAACTGTTTTTT
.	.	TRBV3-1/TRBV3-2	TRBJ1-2	CATREGVHGYTF	TGTGCCACCCGGGAGGGGGTTCATGGCTACACCTTC
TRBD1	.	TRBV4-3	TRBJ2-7	CASSQYRDRTYEQYF	TGCGCCAGCAGCCAGTACCGGGACAGAACCTACGAGCAGTACTTC
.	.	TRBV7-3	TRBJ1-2	CASSFARGNGYTF	TGTGCCAGCAGCTTCGCCAGGGGAAATGGCTACACCTTC
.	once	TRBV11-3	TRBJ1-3	CASSRDSSGNTIYF	TGTGCCAGCAGCCGAGACAGCTCTGGAAACACCATATATTTT